These 25 T cell receptor beta chains were all obtained from the same sample, sequenced in a study of beta chain features in type 1 diabetes. Reverse transcription of all isolated RNA meant that expressed TCRB transcripts were sequenced. Sequenced by immunoSEQ multiplex PCR; TCRdb stores in-frame clones only, minus some. The sample lists 300,000 to 400,000 clones, 11% occurring once. Sequences were obtained from naive CD4+ T cells from blood. These receptors all stem from a woman aged 25 to 39 in good health.

The rearrangement joins TRBV7-2 to TRBJ2-3, with 10 bases lining up with TRBD2. The germline gives CDR1 SGHTA, CDR2 FQGNSA. The ends lost 4 bases at V and 2 bases at J; junction bases unmatched: 6. The CDR3 loop spans 16 amino acids. The CDR3 DNA sequence: TGTGCCAGCAGCTCCAAACTAGCGGGGTACACAGATACGCAGTATTTT. Translating gives CASSSKLAGYTDTQYF.

This clone appeared a few times. The chain links TRBV7-9 to TRBJ2-3; D is possibly TRBD1 (5 bases). The CDR3 totals 14 residues. Germline CDR1 SEHNR, CDR2 FQNEAQ (reference sequence). V dropped 4 bases and J dropped 4 bases, with 12 bases sitting between them. The CDR3 DNA is TGTGCCAGCAGCTACGGCCAGGGTGCAGATACGCAGTATTTT. This translates into CASSYGQGADTQYF.

This clone has more than one count but fewer than ten. The V gene is TRBV7-8, the J gene TRBJ2-1, with 10 bases lining up with TRBD2. This CDR3 is built from 15 residues. V shed 5 bases, J shed 4 bases, and the junction held 5 bases outside the gene matches. The germline V gene encodes CDR1 SGHVS and CDR2 FQNEAQ. The CDR3 DNA reads as TGTGCCAGCAGCCCAACTAGCGGGAATTACAATGAGCAGTTCTTC. Its translation: CASSPTSGNYNEQFF.

The gene calls are TRBV7-9 and TRBJ1-2, with D maybe TRBD1 (5 bases). The ends were cut back, 5 bases at V and 6 bases at J, with 13 bases in the middle. This CDR3 spans 13 amino acids. The germline V gene has CDR1 SEHNR and CDR2 FQNEAQ (reference sequence). CDR3 DNA: TGTGCCAGCAGCCCCAGGGTGATGGATGGCTACACCTTC. It encodes CASSPRVMDGYTF.

The chain employs TRBV5-1 and TRBJ2-3, with 9 bases matching TRBD2. Per the germline V gene, CDR1 is SGHRS and CDR2 is YFSETQ. The length of the CDR3 is 17 residues. Trimming cost V 4 bases and J 1 base; bases outside gene matches: 10. CDR3: CASSPISGSTGTDTQYF. The CDR3 coding sequence is TGCGCCAGCAGCCCGATTAGCGGGAGTACCGGCACAGATACGCAGTATTTT.

The rearrangement uses TRBV7-8 and TRBJ2-7; 7 bases are shared with TRBD1. V trimming: 1 base; J trimming: 9 bases; junction bases outside the gene matches: 15. The germline V gene has CDR1 SGHVS and CDR2 FQNEAQ. The CDR3 length is 16 residues. The CDR3 DNA sequence: TGTGCCAGCAGCTTAGGGGTCGGCGGAGGCCCAGGGGGGCAGTACTTC. Its protein is CASSLGVGGGPGGQYF. Filled out from reference TRBV7-8 and TRBJ2-7, the complete variable domain reads GAGVSQSPRYKVAKRGQDVALRCDPISGHVSLFWYQQALGQGPEFLTYFQNEAQLDKSGLPSDRFFAERPEGSVSTLKIQRTQQEDSAVYLCASSLGVGGGPGGQYFGPGTRLTVT.

This clone has just a few counts. This chain uses TRBV19 with TRBJ2-5; TRBD2 aligns across 10 bases. Germline trimming cut 5 bases from V and 2 bases from J; bases unmatched to any gene: 11. The CDR3 sequence is 17 residues long. Germline V gives CDR1 LNHDA, CDR2 SQIVND (reference sequence). The CDR3 bases are TGTGCCAGTAGTGCGACCCGGACTAGCGGACTACAAGAGACCCAGTACTTC. Amino acids: CASSATRTSGLQETQYF.

In this sample, this clone turned up a few times. The rearrangement joins TRBV28 to TRBJ2-6; D might be TRBD2 (6 bases). This CDR3 comprises 16 residues. Germline V CDR1 and CDR2: MDHEN, SYDVKM. V was clipped by 6 bases and J by 1 base, with 13 bases between them. CDR3 loop: CASRRDPQSGANVLTF. For the CDR3, the DNA is TGTGCCAGCAGGCGGGACCCCCAATCTGGGGCCAACGTCCTGACTTTC.

This chain connects TRBV5-1 to TRBJ2-3, with 8 bases identical to TRBD2. Germline V CDR1 and CDR2: SGHRS, YFSETQ. The V gene end was trimmed by 0 bases and the J gene end by 3 bases; junction bases not matched to a gene: 6. This CDR3 region has 16 residues. The CDR3 DNA follows: TGCGCCAGCAGCTTGGGTAGCGGGACGACGACAGATACGCAGTATTTT. It is translated as CASSLGSGTTTDTQYF.

This clone has only a few counts. The rearrangement links TRBV19 to TRBJ2-5; 9 nucleotides agree with TRBD1. The CDR3 loop spans 14 amino acids. V lost 3 bases to trimming and J lost 9 bases; unmatched junction nucleotides: 8. CDR1 and CDR2 (germline): LNHDA, SQIVND (reference sequence). CDR3 nucleotide sequence: TGTGCCAGTAGTATTGGCACAGGGGGCGCATCCCAGTACTTC. Protein: CASSIGTGGASQYF.

This chain connects TRBV15 to TRBJ2-1; 12 positions match TRBD2. Trimming cost V 3 bases and J 1 base; bases outside gene matches: 10. The CDR3 totals 19 residues. Germline loops: CDR1 LNHNV, CDR2 YYDKDF (reference sequence). CDR3 sequence reads: CATSRTSGSLYGSYNEQFF. CDR3 coding DNA: TGTGCCACCAGCAGGACTAGCGGGAGTTTATATGGTTCCTACAATGAGCAGTTCTTC.

The CDR3 here is CASSYSDRGWDEQFF. DNA for the CDR3: TGTGCCAGCAGTTACTCGGACAGGGGGTGGGATGAGCAGTTCTTC. The genes are TRBV6-5 and TRBJ2-1; 10 bases align to TRBD1. Germline lookup yields CDR1 MNHEY and CDR2 SVGAGI. The V and J ends lost 0 bases and 8 bases, in that order; junction bases with no gene match: 4. CDR3 length: 15 residues.

Only a few counts were recorded for this clone. V and J are TRBV28 and TRBJ2-7; TRBD2 matches 9 bases. The CDR3 contains 14 residues. V trimming: 4 bases; J trimming: 6 bases; junction bases outside the gene matches: 7. CDR1 and CDR2 from the germline V gene are MDHEN and SYDVKM. CDR3 sequence: CASSSAGGPGEQYF. CDR3 DNA: TGTGCCAGCAGTTCGGCGGGAGGGCCGGGCGAGCAGTACTTC.

This clone was seen a few times. This chain connects TRBV18 to TRBJ2-7, with 8 bases that match TRBD1. Germline V gene sequence: CDR1 KGHSH, CDR2 LQKENI. V trimming: 5 bases; J trimming: 2 bases; junction bases outside the gene matches: 8. CDR3 length: 15 amino acids. Here the CDR3 reads CASSTTGAGPYEQYF. CDR3 bases: TGTGCCAGCTCAACGACAGGGGCGGGACCCTACGAGCAGTACTTC.

This clone has just a few counts. The chain carries TRBV5-1 and TRBJ2-2; D ambiguous. The germline V gene encodes CDR1 SGHRS and CDR2 YFSETQ. V was pared by 4 bases and J by 1 base, with 11 bases between. There are 15 residues in the CDR3. CDR3 sequence: CASSINSLNTGELFF. In DNA, the CDR3 is TGCGCCAGCAGCATCAACAGCCTGAACACCGGGGAGCTGTTTTTT.

This clone has more than one count but fewer than ten. The CDR3 region is CAWSAQGAAGYTF. CDR3 nucleotides: TGTGCCTGGAGTGCACAGGGGGCCGCTGGCTACACCTTC. The chain uses TRBV30 and TRBJ1-2; 9 positions agree with TRBD1. Germline V gene data show CDR1 as GTSNPN and CDR2 as SVGIG (reference sequence). Germline trimming cut 1 base from V and 7 bases from J; bases unmatched to any gene: 4. The CDR3 covers 13 residues.

The chain is built from TRBV4-3 and TRBJ2-3; 8 bases line up with TRBD2. Germline V gene sequence: CDR1 LGHNA, CDR2 YSLEER. This CDR3 contains 15 residues. Trimming removed 3 bases from V and 5 bases from J; junction bases left unmatched: 7. CDR3 sequence: CASSQRLARVDTQYF. CDR3 DNA: TGCGCCAGCAGCCAGAGACTAGCGCGCGTAGATACGCAGTATTTT.

The CDR3 region is CASEGLYGYTF. The CDR3 DNA follows: TGTGCCAGCGAGGGTCTCTATGGCTACACCTTC. The chain has TRBV28 and TRBJ1-2; no firm D call. The CDR3 runs 11 residues. Trimming pared 8 bases from V and 4 bases from J, leaving 8 bases between. Germline lookup yields CDR1 MDHEN and CDR2 SYDVKM.

This chain joins TRBV27 and TRBJ2-1, with D uncertain. The CDR3 covers 16 residues. V was shortened by 2 bases and J by 0 bases, with 11 bases between the two germline ends. CDR1 is MNHEY, CDR2 SMNVEV, per germline (reference sequence). The CDR3 DNA sequence: TGTGCCAGCAGTTTAACCCCTTCGAGCTCCTACAATGAGCAGTTCTTC. As protein: CASSLTPSSSYNEQFF.

This clone has only a few counts. The rearrangement links TRBV30 to TRBJ1-6; 9 nucleotides match TRBD1. The CDR3 covers 14 residues. V gave up 0 bases and J gave up 9 bases; unmatched junction bases: 3. The V gene's germline CDR1 is GTSNPN and CDR2 SVGIG (reference sequence). CDR3 loop: CAWSVGQGGSPLHF. DNA for the CDR3: TGTGCCTGGAGTGTGGGACAGGGAGGTTCACCCCTCCACTTT. The full variable domain, with the rest looked up from reference TRBV30 and TRBJ1-6, is SQTIHQWPATLVQPVGSPLSLECTVEGTSNPNLYWYRQAAGRGLQLLFYSVGIGQISSEVPQNLSASRPQDRQFILSSKKLLLSDSGFYLCAWSVGQGGSPLHFGNGTRLTVT.

This clone was seen only a few times. DNA for the CDR3: TGTGCCAGCATCCAGGTGCTTAGAAATGAGCAGTTCTTC. Protein product: CASIQVLRNEQFF. The chain recombines TRBV6-1 with TRBJ2-1; D not certain. Trimming took off 7 bases at V and 7 bases at J, with 14 bases between the two ends. Germline CDR1 reads MNHNS; CDR2 reads SASEGT. This CDR3 is built from 13 residues.

This clone was detected a few times. The genes are TRBV7-2 and TRBJ2-3, with TRBD1 identical over 7 bases. Germline CDR1 is SGHTA and CDR2 is FQGNSA. With V trimmed by 5 bases and J by 6 bases, 8 bases remained unmatched. The CDR3 runs to 14 residues. CDR3 residues: CASSLMQGQDTQYF. CDR3 bases: TGTGCCAGCAGCCTAATGCAGGGACAGGATACGCAGTATTTT.

This clone was counted only a few times. The V call is TRBV29-1, the J call TRBJ2-3; 7 bases line up with TRBD2. Germline V lookup: CDR1 SQVTM, CDR2 ANQGSEA. The CDR3 contains 15 residues. V lost 7 bases to trimming and J lost 4 bases; unmatched junction nucleotides: 14. The chain's CDR3 is CSGLTGGSSPDTQYF. CDR3 DNA: TGCAGCGGCCTCACAGGCGGGAGTTCGCCAGATACGCAGTATTTT.

V gene TRBV25-1 combines with J gene TRBJ2-5; 11 bases are a match to TRBD1. This CDR3 is built from 16 residues. After removal of 5 bases from V and 3 bases from J, the junction contained 8 bases not matched to a gene. Germline CDR1 MGHDK, CDR2 SYGVNS. CDR3 residues: CASSPAPGQGEETQYF. Written as DNA, the CDR3 is TGTGCCAGCAGTCCTGCACCGGGACAGGGGGAAGAGACCCAGTACTTC.

This clone has a handful of counts. The CDR3 here is CASSPTGGPYEQFF. Written as DNA, the CDR3 is TGTGCCAGTAGTCCCACGGGAGGGCCCTATGAGCAGTTCTTC. The J gene is TRBJ2-1, the V gene TRBV19; 8 bases map to TRBD2. Trimming at V came to 5 bases and at J to 8 bases, leaving 8 bases not matched to a gene. CDR1 and CDR2 (germline): LNHDA, SQIVND (reference sequence). The CDR3 is 14 residues long. Supplemented by reference TRBV19 and TRBJ2-1, the full variable domain reads DGGITQSPKYLFRKEGQNVTLSCEQNLNHDAMYWYRQDPGQGLRLIYYSQIVNDFQKGDIAEGYSVSREKKESFPLTVTSAQKNPTAFYLCASSPTGGPYEQFFGPGTRLTVL.